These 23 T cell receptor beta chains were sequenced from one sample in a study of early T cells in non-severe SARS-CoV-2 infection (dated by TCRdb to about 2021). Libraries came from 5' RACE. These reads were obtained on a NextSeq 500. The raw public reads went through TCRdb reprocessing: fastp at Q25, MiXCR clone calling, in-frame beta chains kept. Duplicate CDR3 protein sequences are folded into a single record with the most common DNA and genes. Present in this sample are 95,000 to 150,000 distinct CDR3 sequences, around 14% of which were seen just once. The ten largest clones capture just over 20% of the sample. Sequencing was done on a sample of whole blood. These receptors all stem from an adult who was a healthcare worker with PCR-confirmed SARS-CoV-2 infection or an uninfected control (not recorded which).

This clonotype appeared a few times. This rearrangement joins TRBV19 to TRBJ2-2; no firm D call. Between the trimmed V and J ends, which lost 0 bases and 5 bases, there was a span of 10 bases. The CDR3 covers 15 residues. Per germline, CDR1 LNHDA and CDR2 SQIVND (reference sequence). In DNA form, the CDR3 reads TGTGCCAGTAGTATAGATAAGGCTTTTACCGGGGAGCTGTTTTTT. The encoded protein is CASSIDKAFTGELFF.

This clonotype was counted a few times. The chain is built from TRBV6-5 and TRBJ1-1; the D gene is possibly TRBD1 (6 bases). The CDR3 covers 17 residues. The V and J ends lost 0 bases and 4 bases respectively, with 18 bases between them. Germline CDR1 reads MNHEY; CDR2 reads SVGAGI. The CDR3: CASSYSDVRGRGTEAFF. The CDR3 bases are TGTGCCAGCAGTTACTCGGACGTTCGGGGCAGGGGCACTGAAGCTTTCTTT.

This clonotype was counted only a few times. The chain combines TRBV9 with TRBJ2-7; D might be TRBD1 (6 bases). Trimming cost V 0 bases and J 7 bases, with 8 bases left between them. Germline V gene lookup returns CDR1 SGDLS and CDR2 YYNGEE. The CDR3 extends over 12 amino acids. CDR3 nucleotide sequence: TGTGCCAGCAGCGTAGGAGGGGGAGAGCAGTACTTC. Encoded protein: CASSVGGGEQYF.

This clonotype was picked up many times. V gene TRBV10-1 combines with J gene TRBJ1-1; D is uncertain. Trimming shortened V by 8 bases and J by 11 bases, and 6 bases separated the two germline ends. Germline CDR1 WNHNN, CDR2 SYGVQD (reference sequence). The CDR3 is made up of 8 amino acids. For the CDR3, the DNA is TGCGCCAGCGGTGGTGCTTTCTTT. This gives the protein CASGGAFF.

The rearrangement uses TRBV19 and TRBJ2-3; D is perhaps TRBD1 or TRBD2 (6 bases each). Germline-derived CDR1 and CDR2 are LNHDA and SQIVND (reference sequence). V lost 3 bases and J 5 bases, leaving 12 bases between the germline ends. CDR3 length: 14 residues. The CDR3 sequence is CASSISRGQDTQYF. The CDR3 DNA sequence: TGTGCCAGTAGTATCTCCCGGGGGCAAGATACGCAGTATTTT.

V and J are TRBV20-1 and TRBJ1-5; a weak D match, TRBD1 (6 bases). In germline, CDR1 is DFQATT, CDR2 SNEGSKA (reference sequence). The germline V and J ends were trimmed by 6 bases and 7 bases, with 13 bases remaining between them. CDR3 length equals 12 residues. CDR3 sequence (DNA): TGCAGTGCAGAAGACAGGATCCAGCCCCAGCATTTT. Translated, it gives CSAEDRIQPQHF.

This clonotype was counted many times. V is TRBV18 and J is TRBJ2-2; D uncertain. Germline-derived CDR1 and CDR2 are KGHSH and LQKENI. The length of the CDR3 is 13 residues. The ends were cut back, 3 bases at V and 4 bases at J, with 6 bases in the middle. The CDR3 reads CASSPGITGELFF. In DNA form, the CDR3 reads TGTGCCAGCTCACCGGGAATCACCGGGGAGCTGTTTTTT.

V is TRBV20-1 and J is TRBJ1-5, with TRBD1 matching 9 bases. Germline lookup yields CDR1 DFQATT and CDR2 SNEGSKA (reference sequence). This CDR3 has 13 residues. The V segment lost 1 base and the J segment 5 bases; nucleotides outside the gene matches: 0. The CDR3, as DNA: TGCAGTGCTAGAGGACAGGGGGATCAGCCCCAGCATTTT. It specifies CSARGQGDQPQHF.

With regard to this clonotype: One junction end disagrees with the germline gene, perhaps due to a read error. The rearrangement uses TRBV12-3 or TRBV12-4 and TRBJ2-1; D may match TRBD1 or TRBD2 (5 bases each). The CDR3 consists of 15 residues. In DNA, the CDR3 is TGTGTCAGCAGTCCCGGCGGCCATCTCGAGGGGGAGCAGTTCTTC. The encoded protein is CVSSPGGHLEGEQFF.

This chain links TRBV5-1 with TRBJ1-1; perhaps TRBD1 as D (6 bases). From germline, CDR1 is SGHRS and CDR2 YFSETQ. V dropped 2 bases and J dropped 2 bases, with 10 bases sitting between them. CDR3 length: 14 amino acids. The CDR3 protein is CASSFSGVNTEAFF. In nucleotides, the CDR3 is TGCGCCAGCAGCTTCTCAGGGGTAAACACTGAAGCTTTCTTT.

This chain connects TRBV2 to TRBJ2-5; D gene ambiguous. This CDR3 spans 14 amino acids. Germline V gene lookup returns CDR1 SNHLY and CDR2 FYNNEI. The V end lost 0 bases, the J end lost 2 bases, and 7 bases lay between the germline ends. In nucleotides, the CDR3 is TGTGCCAGCAGTGAAGCGACACCTCAAGAGACCCAGTACTTC. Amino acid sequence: CASSEATPQETQYF.

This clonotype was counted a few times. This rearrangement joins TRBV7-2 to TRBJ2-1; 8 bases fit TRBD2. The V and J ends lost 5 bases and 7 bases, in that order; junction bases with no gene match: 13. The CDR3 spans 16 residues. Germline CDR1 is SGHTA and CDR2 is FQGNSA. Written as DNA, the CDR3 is TGTGCCAGCAGCCTCCAGGCGGGGGGACTTACAAATGAGCAGTTCTTC. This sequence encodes CASSLQAGGLTNEQFF.

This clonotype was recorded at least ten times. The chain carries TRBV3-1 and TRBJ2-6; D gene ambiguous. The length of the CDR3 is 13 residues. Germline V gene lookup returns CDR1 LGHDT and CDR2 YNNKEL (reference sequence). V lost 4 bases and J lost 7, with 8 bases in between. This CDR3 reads CASSPAGANVLTF. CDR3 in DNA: TGTGCCAGCAGCCCAGCCGGAGCCAACGTCCTGACTTTC. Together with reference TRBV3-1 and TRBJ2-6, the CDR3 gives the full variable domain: DTAVSQTPKYLVTQMGNDKSIKCEQNLGHDTMYWYKQDSKKFLKIMFSYNNKELIINETVPNRFSPKSPDKAHLNLHINSLELGDSAVYFCASSPAGANVLTFGAGSRLTVL.

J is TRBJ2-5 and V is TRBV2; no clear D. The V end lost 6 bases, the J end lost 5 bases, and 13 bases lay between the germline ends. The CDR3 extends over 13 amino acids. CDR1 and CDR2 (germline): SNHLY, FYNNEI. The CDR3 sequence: CASRLGKGETQYF. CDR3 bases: TGTGCCAGCAGACTTGGCAAAGGGGAGACCCAGTACTTC.

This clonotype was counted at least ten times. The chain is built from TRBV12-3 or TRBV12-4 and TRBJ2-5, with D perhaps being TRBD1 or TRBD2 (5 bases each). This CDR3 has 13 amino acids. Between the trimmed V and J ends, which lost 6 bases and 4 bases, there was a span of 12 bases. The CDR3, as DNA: TGTGCCAGCAGCCCCCAGGGACGAGAGACCCAGTACTTC. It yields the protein CASSPQGRETQYF.

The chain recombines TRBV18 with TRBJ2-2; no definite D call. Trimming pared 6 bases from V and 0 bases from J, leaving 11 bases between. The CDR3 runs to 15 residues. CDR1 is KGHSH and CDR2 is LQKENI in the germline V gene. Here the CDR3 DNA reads TGTGCCAGCTCCCTCGCCACTTCGAACACCGGGGAGCTGTTTTTT. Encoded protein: CASSLATSNTGELFF. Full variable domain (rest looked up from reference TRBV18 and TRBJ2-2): NAGVMQNPRHLVRRRGQEARLRCSPMKGHSHVYWYRQLPEEGLKFMVYLQKENIIDESGMPKERFSAEFPKEGPSILRIQQVVRGDSAAYFCASSLATSNTGELFFGEGSRLTVL.

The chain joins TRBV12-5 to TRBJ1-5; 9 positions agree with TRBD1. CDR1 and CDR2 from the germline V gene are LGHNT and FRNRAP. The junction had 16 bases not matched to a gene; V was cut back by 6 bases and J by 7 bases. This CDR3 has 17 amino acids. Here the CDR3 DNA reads TGTGCTAGTGGGACCCCGGACAGGGGCAATTCACTACAGCCCCAGCATTTT. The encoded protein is CASGTPDRGNSLQPQHF.

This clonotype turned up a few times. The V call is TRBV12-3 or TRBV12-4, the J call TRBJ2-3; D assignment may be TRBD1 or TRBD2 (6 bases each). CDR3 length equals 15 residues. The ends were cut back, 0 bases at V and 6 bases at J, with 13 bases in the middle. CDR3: CASSLAPGGGDTQYF. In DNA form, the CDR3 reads TGTGCCAGCAGTTTAGCCCCAGGAGGGGGGGATACGCAGTATTTT.

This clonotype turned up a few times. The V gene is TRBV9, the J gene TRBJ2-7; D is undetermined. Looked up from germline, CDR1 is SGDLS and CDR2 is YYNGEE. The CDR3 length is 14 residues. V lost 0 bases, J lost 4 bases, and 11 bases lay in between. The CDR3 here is CASSVGPSDYEQYF. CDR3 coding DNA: TGTGCCAGCAGCGTAGGTCCGTCTGATTACGAGCAGTACTTC.

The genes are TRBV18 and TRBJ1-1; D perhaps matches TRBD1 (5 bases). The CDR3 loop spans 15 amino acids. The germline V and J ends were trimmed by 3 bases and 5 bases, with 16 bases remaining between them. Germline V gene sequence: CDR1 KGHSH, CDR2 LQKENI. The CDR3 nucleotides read TGTGCCAGCTCACCCGGGACCGCGGGGGATACTGAAGCTTTCTTT. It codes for CASSPGTAGDTEAFF.

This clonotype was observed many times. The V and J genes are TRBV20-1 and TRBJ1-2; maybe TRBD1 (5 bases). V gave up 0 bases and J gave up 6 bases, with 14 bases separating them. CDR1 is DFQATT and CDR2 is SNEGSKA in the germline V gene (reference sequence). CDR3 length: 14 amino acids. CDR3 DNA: TGCAGTGCTAGAGATGGAAGGGGAGGGGATGGCTACACCTTC. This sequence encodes CSARDGRGGDGYTF.

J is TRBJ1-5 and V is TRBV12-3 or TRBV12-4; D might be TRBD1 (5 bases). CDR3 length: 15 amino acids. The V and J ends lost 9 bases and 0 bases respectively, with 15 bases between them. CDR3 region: CASKPGTASNQPQHF. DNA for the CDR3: TGTGCCAGTAAACCCGGGACGGCTAGCAATCAGCCCCAGCATTTT.

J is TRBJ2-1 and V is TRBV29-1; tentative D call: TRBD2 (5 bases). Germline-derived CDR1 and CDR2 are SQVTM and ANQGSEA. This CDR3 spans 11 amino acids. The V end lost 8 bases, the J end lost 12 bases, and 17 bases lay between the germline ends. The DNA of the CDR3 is TGCAGCTCGACGGTGTTAGGAGGGCAGTTCTTC. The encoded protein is CSSTVLGGQFF.